The clone carrying this TCR beta chain was observed a few times. The antigen remains undetermined. The data were obtained in a study of spatial heterogeneity in lung cancer. Across the study: The count of detected beta-chain sequences consistently exceeded that of alpha-chain sequences. Study conclusions and caveats: Follow-up blood showed ubiquitous expanded tumor TCRs less than blood at resection did.

One entry per CDR3 protein results from TCRdb running MiXCR on the 5' RACE reads. The top ten clones hold roughly two fifths of a sample with around 92,000 distinct CDR3 sequences, approximately 12% of them seen once. Time point meaning: sample taken at primary tumor resection. Unsorted whole RNA of tumor, nontumor lung or frozen PBMC was sequenced. Samples came from 60 to 75 TRACERx patients with untreated early-stage lung cancer. Germline values: CDR1 SGHDT, CDR2 YYEEEE. The CDR3 spans 15 residues. V gave up 5 bases and J gave up 1 base, with 15 bases separating them. The sample here was PBMCs, taken at surgery. The chain has TRBV5-6 and TRBJ2-5; no clear D. The sequence derives from a male donor with early-stage non-small cell lung cancer. CDR3 in amino acids: CASRPLGYSQETQYF. The CDR3 DNA sequence: TGTGCCAGCAGACCCCTCGGGTATTCCCAAGAGACCCAGTACTTC.